This record concerns one TCR beta chain sequence. The specificity of this receptor is unknown. No base quality values were provided; no much bigger clone lies one nucleotide off. TCRbeta CDR3 regions were amplified from genomic DNA using the immunoSEQ Assay, a bias-controlled multiplex PCR. Under the source paper's analysis protocol: The number of nucleated cells in each sample was estimated from the amplification of reference gene primers within the assay. To quantify the absolute abundance of each unique TCRbeta CDR3 rearrangement, sequence reads were collapsed and filtered. For each sample, productive Simpson clonality was calculated as the square root of Simpson's diversity index across productive rearrangements. The immuneACCESS repertoire file appears here via TCRdb, limited to in-frame rearrangements. These files lack a portion of the clones; in checked studies, under half of the deficit traces to unresolved V genes, and the cause of the others is not known. V, J and clone size are taken as reported in that table, and D and trimming were inferred from the DNA itself. In all, the sample holds 150,000 to 200,000 clones, and about 89% of those were seen once. The ten most abundant clones make up around 2.6% of the sample.

This sample is part of a study of blood T cell repertoires in COVID-19 (dated by TCRdb to between 2020 and 2021). With respect to the entire study: Collaborator samples came from the United States, Italy and Spain and covered acute and convalescent phases of COVID-19. The prospective study material was composed of cDNA or gDNA derived from T cells, B-cell-depleted T cells, or PBMCs. Subjects who had been exposed to COVID-19, were actively infected with it, or had recovered from it provided the deeply sampled blood TCRbeta repertoires that made up the dataset. The repertoires were released in a freely available public database meant as a resource for research on the immune response to SARS-CoV-2. The samples were drawn from the first 160 participants of the ongoing ImmuneRACE study and from 1,254 subjects provided by 6 global collaborators. A de-identified subject ID, COVID-19 status, age in years and sex were almost always included in the sample metadata. Where available, HLA class I and class II types were obtained from metadata supplied by the sample provider rather than from assay-based typing. Paper-wide results and their limitations: The quantity of clinical and demographic metadata differed by source and by participant and was supplied without curation.

Collaborating institutions collected whole blood in K2EDTA tubes following their own protocols. For TCRbeta analysis, collaborators shipped samples as frozen whole blood, isolated PBMCs, or DNA extracted from either of those sample types. At the junction V is shortened by 2 bases and J by 5 bases; bases outside the gene matches: 13. The CDR1 and CDR2 encoded by the germline V gene are SGHDT and YYEEEE. The CDR3 goes from the cysteine to the phenylalanine over 18 residues. The CDR3 DNA has 54 bases and is translated from base 1. The source of this sequence is a middle-aged man with active or convalescent COVID-19. Material: peripheral blood. The sequence joins TRBV5-6 to TRBJ2-2; 9 middle bases align to TRBD1. The CDR3 here reads CASSFTGTGIRQTGELFF. The nucleotide sequence is TGTGCCAGCAGCTTTACCGGGACAGGGATTCGGCAAACCGGGGAGCTGTTTTTT.